The source of this T cell receptor (beta chain) is a study of blood T cell repertoires in COVID-19. About the study: The United States, Italy and Spain supplied acute and convalescent COVID-19 samples. The cDNA or gDNA used as material had been derived from T cells, B-cell-depleted T cells, or PBMCs.

This CDR3 spans 15 amino acids. Germline CDR1 reads SGDLS; CDR2 reads YYNGEE. J was trimmed by 4 bases and V by 3 bases; bases with no gene match: 7. Cohort 3 donors counted as recovered after two negative PCRs, clearance, or resolved symptoms. Original methodology: Reference gene primers were amplified, and this amplification served to estimate nucleated cell counts. Sequencing used immunoSEQ multiplex PCR; TCRdb keeps in-frame clones, though not all of them. V and J calls plus clone size are reproduced from that table; the DNA served to infer D and trimming. The table records about 220,000 clones, 82% of them present only once.

The source of this sequence is a man between 35 and 55 years old who had recovered from COVID-19. Sequenced sample: PBMCs or T cells enriched from blood (not recorded which). The chain recombines TRBV9 with TRBJ1-2; 9 bases are a match to TRBD1. CDR3 protein: CASSASDRGAYGYTF. As DNA, the CDR3 is TGTGCCAGCAGCGCTTCCGACAGGGGGGCCTATGGCTACACCTTC.